A single sample is the source of the 29 T cell receptor beta chains below, sequenced in a study of OX40 agonist ivuxolimab in advanced cancers. Sequenced by immunoSEQ multiplex PCR; TCRdb stores in-frame clones only, minus some. The table includes around 82,000 clones, around 88% detected once. The material was CD4+ or CD8+ T cells sorted from blood, obtained in a trial of the OX40 agonist ivuxolimab. The receptors shown here come from an adult with an advanced solid tumor such as melanoma, head and neck, liver or kidney cancer.

The chain has TRBV19 and TRBJ2-7, with 8 bases identical to TRBD1. This CDR3 has 15 residues. Germline V gene data show CDR1 as LNHDA and CDR2 as SQIVND (reference sequence). The J segment lost 3 bases and the V segment lost 5 bases, leaving 9 bases of the junction unmatched. The CDR3 nucleotides read TGTGCCAGTAGTGAAACAGGGGGTCCCTACTACGAGCAGTACTTC. Translated, it gives CASSETGGPYYEQYF.

The V call is TRBV7-2, the J call TRBJ2-5; no reliable D call. This CDR3 comprises 13 residues. V was pared by 7 bases and J by 1 base, with 10 bases between. CDR1 is SGHTA and CDR2 is FQGNSA in the germline V gene. CDR3 nucleotides: TGTGCCAGCACCTTTGGCGGCCAAGAGACCCAGTACTTC. Amino acids: CASTFGGQETQYF.

The V and J genes are TRBV14 and TRBJ2-2; 7 bases fit TRBD2. The CDR3 contains 16 residues. Trimming cost V 3 bases and J 4 bases; bases outside gene matches: 8. Germline loops: CDR1 SGHDN, CDR2 FVKESK. The CDR3 nucleotides read TGTGCCAGCAGCCAGTATCGCGGGAGAGTCACCGGGGAGCTGTTTTTT. As protein: CASSQYRGRVTGELFF.

This chain's CDR3 is CSVSLGAYNEQYF. The CDR3 region has the DNA TGCAGCGTTTCTTTGGGGGCGTACAACGAGCAGTACTTC. The gene calls are TRBV29-1 and TRBJ2-7; the D gene is possibly TRBD1 (6 bases). Per the germline V gene, CDR1 is SQVTM and CDR2 is ANQGSEA. V lost 5 bases and J lost 5, with 16 bases in between. The length of the CDR3 is 13 residues.

V gene TRBV7-9 combines with J gene TRBJ2-1; D might be TRBD1 (6 bases). This CDR3 has 16 residues. Trimming left V 5 bases short and J 6 bases short, with 20 bases between. Germline CDR1 reads SEHNR; CDR2 reads FQNEAQ (reference sequence). The CDR3 sequence: CASSPGVGLGGNEQFF. In DNA form, the CDR3 reads TGTGCCAGCAGCCCCGGTGTCGGCCTAGGGGGCAATGAGCAGTTCTTC.

The chain uses TRBV28 and TRBJ2-5, with D perhaps being TRBD1 or TRBD2 (6 bases each). This CDR3 contains 15 residues. Germline-derived CDR1 and CDR2 are MDHEN and SYDVKM. V was pared by 2 bases and J by 0 bases, with 10 bases between. CDR3 loop: CASSLLGGNQETQYF. As DNA, the CDR3 is TGTGCCAGCAGTTTACTGGGGGGCAACCAAGAGACCCAGTACTTC.

V usage is TRBV28 and J usage is TRBJ2-3; D remains ambiguous. Trimming shortened V by 6 bases and J by 2 bases, and 6 bases separated the two germline ends. Germline V gene data show CDR1 as MDHEN and CDR2 as SYDVKM. The CDR3 sequence is 12 residues long. The CDR3 loop is CASRQNTDTQYF. The DNA of the CDR3 is TGTGCCAGCAGACAAAACACAGATACGCAGTATTTT. Full variable domain (outside the CDR3, taken from reference TRBV28 and TRBJ2-3): DVKVTQSSRYLVKRTGEKVFLECVQDMDHENMFWYRQDPGLGLRLIYFSYDVKMKEKGDIPEGYSVSREKKERFSLILESASTNQTSMYLCASRQNTDTQYFGPGTRLTVL.

V is TRBV18 and J is TRBJ2-7; TRBD2 might be the D (6 bases). This CDR3 is 16 amino acids long. Germline-derived CDR1 and CDR2 are KGHSH and LQKENI. V lost 0 bases to trimming and J lost 0 bases, with 12 bases between them. CDR3 coding DNA: TGTGCCAGCTCACCACCGTGGGGGGAGAGCTCCTACGAGCAGTACTTC. It specifies CASSPPWGESSYEQYF.

The J gene is TRBJ2-2, the V gene TRBV2; D is possibly TRBD2 (5 bases). Germline CDR1 reads SNHLY; CDR2 reads FYNNEI. Deletions cut 3 bases from V and 5 bases from J, with 10 bases between. The CDR3 is 14 residues long. The CDR3 DNA sequence: TGTGCCAGCAGTGACGGGGATGTGACCGGGGAGCTGTTTTTT. This gives the protein CASSDGDVTGELFF. Supplemented by reference TRBV2 and TRBJ2-2, the full variable domain reads EPEVTQTPSHQVTQMGQEVILRCVPISNHLYFYWYRQILGQKVEFLVSFYNNEISEKSEIFDDQFSVERPDGSNFTLKIRSTKLEDSAMYFCASSDGDVTGELFFGEGSRLTVL.

J is TRBJ1-6 and V is TRBV29-1; a weak D match, TRBD1 (6 bases). This CDR3 has 16 amino acids. CDR1 and CDR2 (germline): SQVTM, ANQGSEA. V was clipped by 8 bases and J by 7 bases, with 24 bases between them. In DNA, the CDR3 is TGCAGCCCCTCCGGGGGGCGTATTATTGGAAATTCACCCCTCCACTTT. Its translation is CSPSGGRIIGNSPLHF. Together with reference TRBV29-1 and TRBJ1-6, the CDR3 gives the full variable domain: SAVISQKPSRDICQRGTSLTIQCQVDSQVTMMFWYRQQPGQSLTLIATANQGSEATYESGFVIDKFPISRPNLTFSTLTVSNMSPEDSSIYLCSPSGGRIIGNSPLHFGNGTRLTVT.

The chain links TRBV29-1 to TRBJ2-1; D call uncertain. V lost 4 bases, J lost 4 bases, and 8 bases lay in between. Germline V gives CDR1 SQVTM, CDR2 ANQGSEA. This CDR3 contains 12 residues. This CDR3 reads CSVVPRYNEQFF. CDR3 nucleotides: TGCAGCGTTGTACCTCGGTACAATGAGCAGTTCTTC.

J is TRBJ2-5 and V is TRBV5-1; 16 bases are a match to TRBD2. Germline lookup yields CDR1 SGHRS and CDR2 YFSETQ. After removal of 4 bases from V and 3 bases from J, the junction contained 6 bases not matched to a gene. The CDR3 spans 17 residues. CDR3 protein: CASSTGLAGGREETQYF. Written as DNA, the CDR3 is TGCGCCAGCAGCACGGGACTAGCGGGAGGGCGGGAAGAGACCCAGTACTTC. Filled out from reference TRBV5-1 and TRBJ2-5, the complete variable domain reads KAGVTQTPRYLIKTRGQQVTLSCSPISGHRSVSWYQQTPGQGLQFLFEYFSETQRNKGNFPGRFSGRQFSNSRSEMNVSTLELGDSALYLCASSTGLAGGREETQYFGPGTRLLVL.

The chain has TRBV18 and TRBJ2-7; 10 positions agree with TRBD1. V lost 6 bases to trimming and J lost 1 base; unmatched junction nucleotides: 3. The germline CDR1 and CDR2 sequences are KGHSH and LQKENI. The CDR3 has 14 amino acids. The DNA for the CDR3 is TGTGCCAGCTCCCCGGACAGGGGGTCCTACGAGCAGTACTTC. Translated: CASSPDRGSYEQYF.

The chain joins TRBV6-1 to TRBJ2-2; D gene unclear. Germline-derived CDR1 and CDR2 are MNHNS and SASEGT. The length of the CDR3 is 13 residues. V was trimmed by 3 bases and J by 5 bases, leaving 7 bases between them. The CDR3 nucleotides are TGTGCCAGCAGTGATTTGGTTACCGGGGAGCTGTTTTTT. Encoded protein: CASSDLVTGELFF.

This chain links TRBV28 with TRBJ2-1; 8 bases are a match to TRBD1. CDR1 MDHEN and CDR2 SYDVKM come from the germline V gene. The CDR3 runs 14 residues. V lost 6 bases to trimming and J lost 6 bases; unmatched junction nucleotides: 7. As DNA, the CDR3 is TGTGCCAGCAGGGAGACAGGGGTGAGCAATGAGCAGTTCTTC. Protein sequence: CASRETGVSNEQFF. Using reference TRBV28 and TRBJ2-1 for the parts outside the CDR3, the full variable domain is DVKVTQSSRYLVKRTGEKVFLECVQDMDHENMFWYRQDPGLGLRLIYFSYDVKMKEKGDIPEGYSVSREKKERFSLILESASTNQTSMYLCASRETGVSNEQFFGPGTRLTVL.

The chain recombines TRBV7-8 with TRBJ1-5; weak D call: TRBD1 (5 bases). Germline CDR1 and CDR2: SGHVS and FQNEAQ. Trimming pared 3 bases from V and 2 bases from J, leaving 11 bases between. This CDR3 comprises 15 residues. The CDR3 here is CASSLRGAGNQPQHF. DNA for the CDR3: TGTGCCAGCAGCTTGAGAGGGGCGGGCAATCAGCCCCAGCATTTT.

This clone was counted a few times. J is TRBJ1-5 and V is TRBV19, with D hard to call. The germline V gene has CDR1 LNHDA and CDR2 SQIVND (reference sequence). V lost 5 bases, J lost 5 bases, and 13 bases lay in between. CDR3 length: 14 amino acids. DNA for the CDR3: TGTGCCAGTAGTGGGTCTCCTCGGGATCAGCCCCAGCATTTT. Amino acids: CASSGSPRDQPQHF.

The chain recombines TRBV7-2 with TRBJ2-1, with D possibly being TRBD2 (5 bases). The germline gives CDR1 SGHTA, CDR2 FQGNSA. The CDR3 covers 15 residues. V lost 5 bases and J 6 bases, leaving 17 bases between the germline ends. The chain's CDR3 is CASSDRGGSANEQFF. The DNA of the CDR3 is TGTGCCAGCAGCGATCGAGGAGGCAGCGCCAATGAGCAGTTCTTC.

The rearrangement uses TRBV18 and TRBJ2-2, with TRBD2 matching over 8 bases. Germline CDR1 KGHSH, CDR2 LQKENI. The CDR3 is 16 amino acids. With V trimmed by 6 bases and J by 5 bases, 11 bases remained unmatched. The CDR3 DNA reads as TGTGCCAGCTCGGCTACAACTAGCGGTGGGACCGGGGAGCTGTTTTTT. Encoded protein: CASSATTSGGTGELFF. Supplemented by reference TRBV18 and TRBJ2-2, the full variable domain reads NAGVMQNPRHLVRRRGQEARLRCSPMKGHSHVYWYRQLPEEGLKFMVYLQKENIIDESGMPKERFSAEFPKEGPSILRIQQVVRGDSAAYFCASSATTSGGTGELFFGEGSRLTVL.

The chain uses TRBV11-2 and TRBJ2-2; 12 positions match TRBD2. CDR3 size: 15 residues. V lost 5 bases and J lost 7; bases outside the gene matches: 5. From germline, CDR1 is SGHAT and CDR2 FQNNGV. CDR3 sequence reads: CASSPRTSGVGELFF. The DNA of the CDR3 is TGTGCCAGCAGCCCACGGACTAGCGGGGTCGGGGAGCTGTTTTTT.

CDR3 DNA: TGCGCCAGCAGCCGCGAGGGGCAGGTGCGCACAGATACGCAGTATTTT. It encodes CASSREGQVRTDTQYF. The chain couples TRBV5-1 to TRBJ2-3; the D gene could be TRBD1 or TRBD2 (5 bases each). Trimming cost V 4 bases and J 1 base, with 16 bases left between them. This CDR3 spans 16 amino acids. Germline V gives CDR1 SGHRS, CDR2 YFSETQ.

The V gene is TRBV19, the J gene TRBJ2-7; 11 bases map to TRBD1. Germline CDR1 is LNHDA and CDR2 is SQIVND (reference sequence). With V trimmed by 6 bases and J by 3 bases, 7 bases remained unmatched. This CDR3 comprises 15 residues. The CDR3 nucleotides read TGTGCCAGTAGGAGAACCGGGACAGGGGGCTACGAGCAGTACTTC. Protein sequence: CASRRTGTGGYEQYF.

This chain uses TRBV7-2 with TRBJ2-7, with a tentative D call TRBD1 (6 bases). The germline CDR1 and CDR2 sequences are SGHTA and FQGNSA. Trimming stripped 1 base from V and 4 bases from J, with 11 bases between. There are 14 residues in the CDR3. This chain's CDR3 is CASSLEARGYEQYF. As DNA, the CDR3 is TGTGCCAGCAGCTTAGAGGCCAGGGGTTACGAGCAGTACTTC.

The chain links TRBV5-1 to TRBJ2-3; 11 nucleotides agree with TRBD2. The CDR3 is 16 amino acids. The trim removed 0 bases at V and 6 bases at J, leaving 6 bases unmatched. In germline, CDR1 is SGHRS, CDR2 YFSETQ. In nucleotides, the CDR3 is TGCGCCAGCAGCTTGGAAGTAGCGGGAGGGTCGGATACGCAGTATTTT. It specifies CASSLEVAGGSDTQYF.

This clone was seen only once. This chain links TRBV30 with TRBJ1-1, with 7 bases matching TRBD1. V dropped 3 bases and J dropped 4; count of bases not matched to a gene: 5. The CDR3 totals 13 residues. Germline CDR1 reads GTSNPN; CDR2 reads SVGIG (reference sequence). The CDR3 spells CAWRSSGGTEAFF. The CDR3 nucleotides are TGTGCCTGGAGGTCATCAGGGGGCACTGAAGCTTTCTTT. Based on the CDR3 plus reference TRBV30 and TRBJ1-1, the full variable domain is SQTIHQWPATLVQPVGSPLSLECTVEGTSNPNLYWYRQAAGRGLQLLFYSVGIGQISSEVPQNLSASRPQDRQFILSSKKLLLSDSGFYLCAWRSSGGTEAFFGQGTRLTVV.

The chain has TRBV5-1 and TRBJ1-1; D not resolved. In germline, CDR1 is SGHRS, CDR2 YFSETQ. The length of the CDR3 is 13 residues. The V end lost 0 bases, the J end lost 3 bases, and 6 bases lay between the germline ends. CDR3 coding DNA: TGCGCCAGCAGCTTGGGGTCGGACACTGAAGCTTTCTTT. This encodes CASSLGSDTEAFF.

This chain joins TRBV19 and TRBJ2-7; D remains unclear. Trimming shortened V by 3 bases and J by 0 bases, and 9 bases separated the two germline ends. In germline, CDR1 is LNHDA, CDR2 SQIVND (reference sequence). The CDR3 runs to 14 residues. As DNA, the CDR3 is TGTGCCAGTAGTATTAGTACGAGCTCCTACGAGCAGTACTTC. Its translation is CASSISTSSYEQYF.

V usage is TRBV28 and J usage is TRBJ2-7; 7 nucleotides align to TRBD1. CDR3 length equals 12 residues. The germline CDR1 and CDR2 sequences are MDHEN and SYDVKM. V shed 2 bases and J 8 bases; nucleotides not matched to a gene: 3. The CDR3, as DNA: TGTGCCAGCAGTTTAGGGGACAGTAAGCAGTACTTC. Residues: CASSLGDSKQYF.

The J gene is TRBJ2-7, the V gene TRBV28, with 8 positions matching TRBD1. The CDR3 is 16 residues long. CDR1 MDHEN and CDR2 SYDVKM come from the germline V gene. Germline trimming cut 5 bases from V and 2 bases from J; bases unmatched to any gene: 11. CDR3 amino acids: CASSPLQGVVAYEQYF. CDR3 DNA: TGTGCCAGCAGTCCCTTACAGGGGGTCGTGGCCTACGAGCAGTACTTC.